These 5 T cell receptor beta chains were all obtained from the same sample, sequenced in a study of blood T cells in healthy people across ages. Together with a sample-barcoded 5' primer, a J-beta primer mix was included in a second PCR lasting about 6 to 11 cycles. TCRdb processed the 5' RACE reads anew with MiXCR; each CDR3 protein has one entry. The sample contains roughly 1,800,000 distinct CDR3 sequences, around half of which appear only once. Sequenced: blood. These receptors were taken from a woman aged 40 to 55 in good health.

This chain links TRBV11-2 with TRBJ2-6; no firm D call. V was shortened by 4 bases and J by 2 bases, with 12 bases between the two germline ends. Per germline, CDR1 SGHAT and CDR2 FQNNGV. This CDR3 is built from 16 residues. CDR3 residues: CASSSGPAAGANVLTF. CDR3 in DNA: TGTGCCAGCAGCTCCGGACCAGCTGCTGGGGCCAACGTCCTGACTTTC.

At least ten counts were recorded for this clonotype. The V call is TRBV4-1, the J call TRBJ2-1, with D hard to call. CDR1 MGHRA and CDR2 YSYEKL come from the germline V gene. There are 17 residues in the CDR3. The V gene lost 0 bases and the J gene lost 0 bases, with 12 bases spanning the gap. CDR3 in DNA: TGCGCCAGCAGCCAAGAATTAACCGGGTACTCCTACAATGAGCAGTTCTTC. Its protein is CASSQELTGYSYNEQFF.

The CDR3 coding sequence is TGCAGTGCGTACCTAAACCGCGGGGAGACCCAGTACTTC. Translating gives CSAYLNRGETQYF. V gene TRBV20-1 combines with J gene TRBJ2-5; TRBD2 is a possible D gene (5 bases). The V end lost 6 bases, the J end lost 5 bases, and 16 bases lay between the germline ends. The CDR3 loop spans 13 amino acids. Germline CDR1 reads DFQATT; CDR2 reads SNEGSKA (reference sequence).

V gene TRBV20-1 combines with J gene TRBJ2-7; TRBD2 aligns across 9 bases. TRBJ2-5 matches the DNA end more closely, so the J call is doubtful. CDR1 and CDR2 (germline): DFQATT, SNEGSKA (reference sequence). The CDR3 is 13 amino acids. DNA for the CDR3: TGCAGTGCTAGACTAGCGGGGACAGAGACCCAGTACTTC. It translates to CSARLAGTETQYF.

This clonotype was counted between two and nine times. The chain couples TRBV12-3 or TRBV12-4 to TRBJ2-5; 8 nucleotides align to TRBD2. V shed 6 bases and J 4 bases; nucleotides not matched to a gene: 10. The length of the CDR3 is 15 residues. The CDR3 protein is CASRGPGLVVETQYF. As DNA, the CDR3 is TGTGCCAGCAGGGGACCGGGACTAGTAGTAGAGACCCAGTACTTC.